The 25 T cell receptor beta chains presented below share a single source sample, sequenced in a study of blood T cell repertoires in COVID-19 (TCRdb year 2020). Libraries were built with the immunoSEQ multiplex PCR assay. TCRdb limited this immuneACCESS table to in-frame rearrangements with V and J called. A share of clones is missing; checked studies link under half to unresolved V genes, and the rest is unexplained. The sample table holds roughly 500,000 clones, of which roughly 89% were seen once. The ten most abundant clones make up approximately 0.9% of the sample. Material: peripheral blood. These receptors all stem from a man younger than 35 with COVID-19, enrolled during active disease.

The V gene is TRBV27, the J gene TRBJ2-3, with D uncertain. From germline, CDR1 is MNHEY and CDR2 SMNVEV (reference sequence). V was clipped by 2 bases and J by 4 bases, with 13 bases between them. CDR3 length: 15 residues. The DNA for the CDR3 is TGTGCCAGCAGTTTACAACACTATCCCCCAGATACGCAGTATTTT. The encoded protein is CASSLQHYPPDTQYF.

The CDR3 is CASTRNSGAKNIQYF. CDR3 nucleotide sequence: TGTGCCAGCACCAGGAATTCTGGGGCCAAAAACATTCAGTACTTC. This chain connects TRBV2 to TRBJ2-4; D not certain. CDR3 length equals 15 residues. Germline lookup yields CDR1 SNHLY and CDR2 FYNNEI. Trimming stripped 7 bases from V and 1 base from J, with 14 bases between.

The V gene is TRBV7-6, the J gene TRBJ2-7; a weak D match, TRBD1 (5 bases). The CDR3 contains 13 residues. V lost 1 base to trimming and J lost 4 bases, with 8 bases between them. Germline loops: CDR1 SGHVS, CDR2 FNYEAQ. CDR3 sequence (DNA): TGTGCCAGCAGCTTAGGGGCAGGGTACGAGCAGTACTTC. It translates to CASSLGAGYEQYF.

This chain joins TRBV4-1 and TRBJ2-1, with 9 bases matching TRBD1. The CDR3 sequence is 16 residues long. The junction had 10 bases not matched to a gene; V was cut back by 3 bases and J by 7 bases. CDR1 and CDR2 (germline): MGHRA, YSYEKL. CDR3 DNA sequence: TGCGCCAGCAGCCAGATCCCGGGACAGGGTTCAAATGAGCAGTTCTTC. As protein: CASSQIPGQGSNEQFF.

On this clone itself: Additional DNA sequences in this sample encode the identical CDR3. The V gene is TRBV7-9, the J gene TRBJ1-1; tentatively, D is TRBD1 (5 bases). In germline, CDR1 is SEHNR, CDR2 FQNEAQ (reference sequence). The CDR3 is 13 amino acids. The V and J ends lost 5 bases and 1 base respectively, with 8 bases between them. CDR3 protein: CASSTTGNTEAFF. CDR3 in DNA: TGTGCCAGCAGCACCACAGGGAACACTGAAGCTTTCTTT.

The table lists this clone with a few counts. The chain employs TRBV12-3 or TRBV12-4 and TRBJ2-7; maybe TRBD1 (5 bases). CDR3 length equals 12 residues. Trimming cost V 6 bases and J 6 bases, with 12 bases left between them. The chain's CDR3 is CASSPPGFEQYF. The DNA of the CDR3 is TGTGCCAGCAGCCCCCCAGGGTTCGAGCAGTACTTC.

The CDR3 DNA follows: TGTGCCAGCAGCCGAGGGAGCTCCTACAATGAGCAGTTCTTC. Protein product: CASSRGSSYNEQFF. The rearrangement links TRBV25-1 to TRBJ2-1; D is perhaps TRBD2 (5 bases). The CDR3 runs to 14 residues. CDR1 and CDR2 from the germline V gene are MGHDK and SYGVNS. Trimming took off 6 bases at V and 0 bases at J, with 9 bases between the two ends.

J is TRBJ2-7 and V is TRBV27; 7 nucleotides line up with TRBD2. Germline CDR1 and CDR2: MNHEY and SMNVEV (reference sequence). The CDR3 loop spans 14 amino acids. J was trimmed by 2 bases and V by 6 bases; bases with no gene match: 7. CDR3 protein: CASRWGGGPYEQYF. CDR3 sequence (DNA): TGTGCCAGCAGGTGGGGCGGGGGACCCTACGAGCAGTACTTC.

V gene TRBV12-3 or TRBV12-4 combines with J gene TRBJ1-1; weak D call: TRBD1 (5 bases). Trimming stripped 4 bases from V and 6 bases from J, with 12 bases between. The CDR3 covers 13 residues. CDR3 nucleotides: TGTGCCAGCAGTTCGGGCGGGGCTTCTGAAGCTTTCTTT. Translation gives CASSSGGASEAFF.

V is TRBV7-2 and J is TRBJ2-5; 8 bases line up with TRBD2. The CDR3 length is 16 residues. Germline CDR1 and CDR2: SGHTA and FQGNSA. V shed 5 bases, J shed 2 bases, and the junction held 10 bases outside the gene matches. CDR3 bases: TGTGCCAGCAGCCGGGCGTATATAGCGGGGCAAGAGACCCAGTACTTC. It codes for CASSRAYIAGQETQYF.

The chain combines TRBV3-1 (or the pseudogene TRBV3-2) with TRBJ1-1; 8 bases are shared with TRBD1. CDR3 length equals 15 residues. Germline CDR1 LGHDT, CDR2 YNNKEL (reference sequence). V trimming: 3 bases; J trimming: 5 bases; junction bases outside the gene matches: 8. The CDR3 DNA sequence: TGTGCCAGCAGCCAGGGGGACAGGATCGGTACTGAAGCTTTCTTT. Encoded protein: CASSQGDRIGTEAFF.

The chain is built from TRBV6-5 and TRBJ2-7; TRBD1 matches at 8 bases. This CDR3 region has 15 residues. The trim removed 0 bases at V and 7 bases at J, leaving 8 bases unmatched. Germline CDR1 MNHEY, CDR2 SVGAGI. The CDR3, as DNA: TGTGCCAGCAGTTACTCCGGACAGGGTTTCGATGAGCAGTACTTC. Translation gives CASSYSGQGFDEQYF.

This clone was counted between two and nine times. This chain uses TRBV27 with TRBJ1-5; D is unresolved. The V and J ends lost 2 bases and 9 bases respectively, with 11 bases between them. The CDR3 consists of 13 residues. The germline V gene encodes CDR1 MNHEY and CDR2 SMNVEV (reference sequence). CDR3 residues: CASSLSTFSPQHF. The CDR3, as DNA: TGTGCCAGCAGTTTAAGTACTTTTTCGCCCCAGCATTTT.

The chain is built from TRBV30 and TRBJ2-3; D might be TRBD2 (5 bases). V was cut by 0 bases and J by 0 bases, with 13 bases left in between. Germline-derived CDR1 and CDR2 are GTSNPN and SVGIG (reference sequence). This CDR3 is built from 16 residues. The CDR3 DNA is TGTGCCTGGAGTGTTTCGGACTTATCTAGCACAGATACGCAGTATTTT. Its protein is CAWSVSDLSSTDTQYF.

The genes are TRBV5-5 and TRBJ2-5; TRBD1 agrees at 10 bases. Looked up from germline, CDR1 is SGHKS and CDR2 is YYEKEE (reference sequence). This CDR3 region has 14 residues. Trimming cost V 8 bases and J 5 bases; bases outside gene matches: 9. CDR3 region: CASTRDRGRETQYF. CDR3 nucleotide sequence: TGTGCCAGTACTCGGGACAGGGGACGGGAGACCCAGTACTTC.

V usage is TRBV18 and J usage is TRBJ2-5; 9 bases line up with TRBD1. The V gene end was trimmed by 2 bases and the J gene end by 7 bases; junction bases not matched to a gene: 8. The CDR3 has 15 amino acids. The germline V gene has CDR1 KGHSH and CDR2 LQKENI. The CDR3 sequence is CASSPLGQGLGTQYF. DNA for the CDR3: TGTGCCAGCTCACCATTGGGACAGGGTTTAGGGACCCAGTACTTC. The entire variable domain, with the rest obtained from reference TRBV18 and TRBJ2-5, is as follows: NAGVMQNPRHLVRRRGQEARLRCSPMKGHSHVYWYRQLPEEGLKFMVYLQKENIIDESGMPKERFSAEFPKEGPSILRIQQVVRGDSAAYFCASSPLGQGLGTQYFGPGTRLLVL.

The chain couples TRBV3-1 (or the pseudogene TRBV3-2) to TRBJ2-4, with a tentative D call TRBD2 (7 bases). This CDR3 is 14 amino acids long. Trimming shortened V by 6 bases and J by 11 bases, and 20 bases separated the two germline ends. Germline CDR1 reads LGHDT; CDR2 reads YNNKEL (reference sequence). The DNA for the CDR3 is TGTGCCAGCAGTCAACGCGGGGGCTACGAGGTTCAGTACTTC. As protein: CASSQRGGYEVQYF.

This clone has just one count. CDR3 DNA sequence: TGTGCCAGCAGCTTGGGGGGGGGAAGCTCCTACGAGCAGTACTTC. Protein product: CASSLGGGSSYEQYF. The genes are TRBV5-4 and TRBJ2-7, with 7 bases aligning to TRBD2. V dropped 0 bases and J dropped 0; count of bases not matched to a gene: 3. The CDR3 is made up of 15 amino acids. From germline, CDR1 is SGHNT and CDR2 YYREEE (reference sequence).

The CDR3, as DNA: TGTGCCAGCAGCTTAGTAACCTCGCCCTCCAGGGCGTTTAACTACGAGCAGTACTTC. Translation gives CASSLVTSPSRAFNYEQYF. V usage is TRBV11-2 and J usage is TRBJ2-7, with D tentatively TRBD1 (5 bases). Looked up from germline, CDR1 is SGHAT and CDR2 is FQNNGV. The CDR3 loop spans 19 amino acids. Trimming removed 1 base from V and 3 bases from J, with 25 bases in between.

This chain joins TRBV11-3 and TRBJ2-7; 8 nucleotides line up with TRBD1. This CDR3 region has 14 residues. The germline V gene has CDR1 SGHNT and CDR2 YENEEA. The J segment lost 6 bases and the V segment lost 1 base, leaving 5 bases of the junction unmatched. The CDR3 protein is CASSLGQGTVEQYF. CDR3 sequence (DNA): TGTGCCAGCAGCTTAGGACAGGGGACGGTCGAGCAGTACTTC.

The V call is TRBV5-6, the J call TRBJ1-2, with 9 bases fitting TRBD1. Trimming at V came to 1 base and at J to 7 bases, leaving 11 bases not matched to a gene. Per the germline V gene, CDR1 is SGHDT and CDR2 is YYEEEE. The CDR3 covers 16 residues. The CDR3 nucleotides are TGTGCCAGCAGCTTGAATTACCGGGACAGGGAGATTGGCTACACCTTC. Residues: CASSLNYRDREIGYTF.

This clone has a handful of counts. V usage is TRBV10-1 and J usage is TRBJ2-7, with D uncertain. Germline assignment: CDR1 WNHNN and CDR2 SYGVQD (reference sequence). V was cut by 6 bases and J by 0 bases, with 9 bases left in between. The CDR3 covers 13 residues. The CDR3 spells CASSRGHSYEQYF. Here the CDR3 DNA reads TGCGCCAGCAGCCGCGGCCACTCCTACGAGCAGTACTTC.

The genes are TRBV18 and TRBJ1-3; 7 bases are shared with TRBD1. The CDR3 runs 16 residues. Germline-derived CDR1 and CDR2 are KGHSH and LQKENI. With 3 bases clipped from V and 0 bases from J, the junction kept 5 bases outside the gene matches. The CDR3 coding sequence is TGTGCCAGCTCACCCCGGGACAGCGGCTCTGGAAACACCATATATTTT. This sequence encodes CASSPRDSGSGNTIYF.

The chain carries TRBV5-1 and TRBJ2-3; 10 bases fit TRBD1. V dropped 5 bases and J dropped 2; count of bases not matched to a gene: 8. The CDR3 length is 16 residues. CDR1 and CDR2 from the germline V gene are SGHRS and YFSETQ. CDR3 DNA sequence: TGCGCCAGCAGAACCGACAGGGGGCGTATCACAGATACGCAGTATTTT. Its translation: CASRTDRGRITDTQYF.

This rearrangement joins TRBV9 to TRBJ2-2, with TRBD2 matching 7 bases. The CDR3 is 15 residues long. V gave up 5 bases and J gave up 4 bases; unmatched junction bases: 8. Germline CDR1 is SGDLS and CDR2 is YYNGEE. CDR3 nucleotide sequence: TGTGCCAGCAGGACCCTAGCGGAGCCCACCGGGGAGCTGTTTTTT. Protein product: CASRTLAEPTGELFF.